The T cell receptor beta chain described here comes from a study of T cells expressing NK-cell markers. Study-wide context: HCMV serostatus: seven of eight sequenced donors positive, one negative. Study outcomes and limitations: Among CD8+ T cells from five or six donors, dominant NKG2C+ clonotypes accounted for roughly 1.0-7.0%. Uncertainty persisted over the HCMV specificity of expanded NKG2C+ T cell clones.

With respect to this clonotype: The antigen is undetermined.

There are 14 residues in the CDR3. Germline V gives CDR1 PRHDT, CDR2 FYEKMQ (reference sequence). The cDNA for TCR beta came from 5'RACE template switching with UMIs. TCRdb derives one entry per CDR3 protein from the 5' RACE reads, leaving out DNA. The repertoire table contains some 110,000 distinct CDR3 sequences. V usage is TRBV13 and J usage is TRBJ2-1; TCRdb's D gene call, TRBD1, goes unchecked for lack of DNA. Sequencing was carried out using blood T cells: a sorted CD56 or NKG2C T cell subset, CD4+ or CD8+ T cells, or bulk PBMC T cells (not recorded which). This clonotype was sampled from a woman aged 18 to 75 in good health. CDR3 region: CASSNGQGKNEQFF.